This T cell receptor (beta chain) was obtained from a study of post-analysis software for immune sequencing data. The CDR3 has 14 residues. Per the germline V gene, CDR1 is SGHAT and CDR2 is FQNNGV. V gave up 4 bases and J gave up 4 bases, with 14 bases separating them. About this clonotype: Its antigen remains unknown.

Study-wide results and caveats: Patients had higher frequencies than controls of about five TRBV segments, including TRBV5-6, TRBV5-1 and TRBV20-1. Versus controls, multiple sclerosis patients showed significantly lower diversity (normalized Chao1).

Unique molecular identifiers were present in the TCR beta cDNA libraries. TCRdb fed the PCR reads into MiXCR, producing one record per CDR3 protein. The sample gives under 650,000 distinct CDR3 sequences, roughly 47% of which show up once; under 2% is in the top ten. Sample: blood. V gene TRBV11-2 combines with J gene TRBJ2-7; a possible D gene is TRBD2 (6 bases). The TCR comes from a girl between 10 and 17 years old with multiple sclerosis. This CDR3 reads CASSSGLTSYEQYF. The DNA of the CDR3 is TGTGCCAGCAGCTCCGGACTAACCTCGTACGAGCAGTACTTC.